A selection of T cell receptor beta chains follows, all from one sample in a study of Ad26.COV2.S vaccination and SARS-CoV-2 variants. Here immunoSEQ multiplex PCR was the method, and the copy in TCRdb shows in-frame clones only, minus some. The data hold 510,000 or so clones, with roughly nine tenths observed a single time. The sequencing here drew on peripheral blood, taken in a trial of Ad26.COV2.S vaccine versus placebo. Receptor source: a person aged 18-65 years who received the Ad26.COV2.S COVID-19 vaccine or a placebo. The CDR3 runs from the conserved cysteine through the conserved F or W. Fields, in order: clone size, J gene, V gene, CDR3 protein. Size tells how often a clone was seen (once, few, many) or the class of an expanded clone, and some rows leave it out.

abundance: NA
j_gene: TRBJ2-3
v_gene: TRBV6-5
CDR3aa: CASSITGPPDTQYF

abundance: NA
j_gene: TRBJ2-7
v_gene: TRBV29-1
CDR3aa: CSVEDYEQYF

abundance: NA
j_gene: TRBJ2-7
v_gene: TRBV28
CDR3aa: CASRNTGTGGNYEQYF

abundance: NA
j_gene: TRBJ2-7
v_gene: TRBV4-3
CDR3aa: CASSQVMGYEQYF

abundance: NA
j_gene: TRBJ2-1
v_gene: TRBV3-1/TRBV3-2
CDR3aa: CASSQALGRNEQFF

abundance: NA
j_gene: TRBJ2-7
v_gene: TRBV28
CDR3aa: CASIPLPGTGGPYEQYF

abundance: NA
j_gene: TRBJ2-7
v_gene: TRBV18
CDR3aa: CASSHKTSGSSYEQYF

abundance: NA
j_gene: TRBJ2-1
v_gene: TRBV11-1
CDR3aa: CASSSGNGNEQFF

abundance: NA
j_gene: TRBJ1-4
v_gene: TRBV30
CDR3aa: CAWSVRQGREKLFF

abundance: NA
j_gene: TRBJ2-6
v_gene: TRBV6-4
CDR3aa: CASSAGTGANVLTF

abundance: NA
j_gene: TRBJ1-1
v_gene: TRBV7-9
CDR3aa: CASSLDGGTEAFF

abundance: many
j_gene: TRBJ1-2
v_gene: TRBV12-3/TRBV12-4
CDR3aa: CASSLNYGYTF

abundance: NA
j_gene: TRBJ1-1
v_gene: TRBV4-1
CDR3aa: CASSTRTGNTEAFF

abundance: few
j_gene: TRBJ1-2
v_gene: TRBV29-1
CDR3aa: CSVDTGAGYTF

abundance: NA
j_gene: TRBJ1-1
v_gene: TRBV28
CDR3aa: CASTNAGGNTEAFF